This TCR beta chain comes out of a study of response to subunit inactivated influenza vaccine. TCRdb recomputed calls from the RT-PCR reads with MiXCR, one row per CDR3 protein. The table has 450,000 to 600,000 distinct CDR3 sequences, 7.5% to 8.5% seen once. To note about this clonotype: Its antigen is unidentified.

Overall study findings and caveats: It was the authors' suggestion that each seasonal influenza vaccination recruits few new T cells.

The sequenced sample was PBMCs from blood, obtained less than 30 months after vaccination. The receptor's source is a man aged 50-75 years who received an inactivated influenza vaccine.

CDR3 nucleotide sequence: TGCGCCAGCAGTCCCGGACTAGCGGCGCTCTCCTACGAGCAGTACTTC. It encodes CASSPGLAALSYEQYF. The genes are TRBV5-1 and TRBJ2-7, with 10 bases identical to TRBD2. Germline V gene sequence: CDR1 SGHRS, CDR2 YFSETQ. This CDR3 contains 16 residues. V lost 5 bases to trimming and J lost 0 bases; unmatched junction nucleotides: 8.